These 21 T cell receptor beta chains were all obtained from the same sample, sequenced in a study of T cells after yellow fever vaccination. One entry per CDR3 protein, called by TCRdb with MiXCR from the 5' RACE reads. The table lists hundreds of thousands of distinct CDR3 sequences, roughly 3.5% of them singletons. Sequenced here: PBMCs, sampled on the day of the yellow fever booster vaccination. Every receptor here comes from a man between 18 and 35 years old who received the YFV17D yellow fever vaccine.

This clonotype was seen repeatedly, ten times or more. The rearrangement uses TRBV6-6 and TRBJ2-5, with 12 positions matching TRBD2. The germline CDR1 and CDR2 sequences are MNHNY and SVGAGI (reference sequence). The CDR3 sequence is 16 residues long. Trimming removed 6 bases from V and 0 bases from J; junction bases left unmatched: 5. The CDR3 protein is CASRAGLAGNQETQYF. CDR3 bases: TGTGCCAGCAGGGCCGGACTAGCGGGGAACCAAGAGACCCAGTACTTC.

This clonotype was seen at least ten times. This chain links TRBV7-6 with TRBJ2-5; perhaps TRBD1 as D (5 bases). The V gene lost 2 bases and the J gene lost 4 bases, with 14 bases spanning the gap. This CDR3 is 15 amino acids long. Germline V lookup: CDR1 SGHVS, CDR2 FNYEAQ. The DNA for the CDR3 is TGTGCCAGCAGCTTATTGGGCACAGGTAGAGAGACCCAGTACTTC. Amino acid sequence: CASSLLGTGRETQYF.

This clonotype has at least ten counts. The genes are TRBV4-1 and TRBJ1-5, with TRBD1 identical over 9 bases. The CDR3 sequence is 15 residues long. The junction had 4 bases not matched to a gene; V was cut back by 2 bases and J by 5 bases. Per germline, CDR1 MGHRA and CDR2 YSYEKL. The CDR3 DNA reads TGCGCCAGCAGCCAACGGGGACAGGGCCATCAGCCCCAGCATTTT. It is translated as CASSQRGQGHQPQHF.

The chain employs TRBV7-3 and TRBJ2-2; either TRBD1 or TRBD2 may supply D (5 bases each). This CDR3 spans 19 amino acids. CDR1 and CDR2 from the germline V gene are SGHTA and FQGTGA. Trimming pared 2 bases from V and 2 bases from J, leaving 21 bases between. The CDR3 loop is CASSLVAGRATSNTGELFF. CDR3 sequence (DNA): TGTGCCAGCAGCTTAGTTGCGGGCAGGGCAACGTCCAACACCGGGGAGCTGTTTTTT.

This clonotype was recorded at least ten times. The chain recombines TRBV6-1 with TRBJ1-3; perhaps TRBD1 as D (6 bases). CDR1 is MNHNS and CDR2 is SASEGT in the germline V gene. The V gene lost 1 base and the J gene lost 6 bases, with 10 bases spanning the gap. This CDR3 has 14 residues. The CDR3: CASSEEEGVNTIYF. CDR3 DNA: TGTGCCAGCAGTGAAGAGGAGGGGGTAAACACCATATATTTT.

The V call is TRBV4-2, the J call TRBJ2-5; the D is unclear. Between the trimmed V and J ends, which lost 4 bases and 7 bases, there was a span of 22 bases. The CDR3 is 16 residues long. CDR1 and CDR2 (germline): LGHNA, YNFKEQ. The CDR3 region has the DNA TGTGCCAGCAGCCCCCCACCAGGCGTAGCAATCGGGACCCAGTACTTC. This codes for CASSPPPGVAIGTQYF.

This clonotype has only a few counts. CDR3: CSASTSGADNEQFF. The DNA of the CDR3 is TGCAGTGCGTCAACTAGCGGGGCGGACAATGAGCAGTTCTTC. This sequence joins TRBV20-1 and TRBJ2-1; 10 bases are a match to TRBD2. The CDR3 is 14 residues long. Germline loops: CDR1 DFQATT, CDR2 SNEGSKA (reference sequence). Unmatched junction bases numbered 7, after V lost 6 bases and J lost 5 bases.

This clonotype showed up just a few times. The genes are TRBV7-9 and TRBJ2-3; D not certain. Germline V CDR1 and CDR2: SEHNR, FQNEAQ (reference sequence). V was clipped by 1 base and J by 5 bases, with 13 bases between them. This CDR3 has 15 amino acids. CDR3 amino acids: CASSLEGWTGDTQYF. Here the CDR3 DNA reads TGTGCCAGCAGCTTAGAGGGATGGACCGGAGATACGCAGTATTTT.

This clonotype was seen ten or more times. This chain connects TRBV7-2 to TRBJ2-3; 9 nucleotides align to TRBD2. J lost 0 bases, V lost 4 bases, and 8 bases had no gene match. Germline V lookup: CDR1 SGHTA, CDR2 FQGNSA. The CDR3 has 17 amino acids. CDR3 residues: CASSWTVAGASTDTQYF. CDR3 bases: TGTGCCAGCAGCTGGACCGTAGCGGGGGCTAGCACAGATACGCAGTATTTT. Drawing the rest from reference TRBV7-2 and TRBJ2-3, the complete variable domain is GAGVSQSPSNKVTEKGKDVELRCDPISGHTALYWYRQSLGQGLEFLIYFQGNSAPDKSGLPSDRFSAERTGGSVSTLTIQRTQQEDSAVYLCASSWTVAGASTDTQYFGPGTRLTVL.

This clonotype was picked up a small number of times. The V gene is TRBV27, the J gene TRBJ2-3; weak D call: TRBD2 (5 bases). The CDR3 has 15 amino acids. V lost 4 bases, J lost 6 bases, and 17 bases lay in between. The germline gives CDR1 MNHEY, CDR2 SMNVEV (reference sequence). This CDR3 reads CASSSLIGIADTQYF. The CDR3 DNA sequence: TGTGCCAGCAGTTCCCTCATCGGGATTGCTGATACGCAGTATTTT.

This clonotype was seen many times. The chain employs TRBV6-1 and TRBJ2-2, with unresolved D. CDR3 length equals 15 residues. V was clipped by 2 bases and J by 5 bases, with 12 bases between them. CDR1 and CDR2 (germline): MNHNS, SASEGT. CDR3 nucleotides: TGTGCCAGCAGTGAAACCCCAGCCGGGACCGGGGAGCTGTTTTTT. Encoded protein: CASSETPAGTGELFF.

This clonotype was seen ten or more times. V gene TRBV6-2 or TRBV6-3 combines with J gene TRBJ2-7; no definite D call. The CDR3 sequence is 15 residues long. Germline lookup yields CDR1 MNHEY and CDR2 SVGEGT. Between the trimmed V and J ends, which lost 2 bases and 0 bases, there was a span of 11 bases. CDR3 in amino acids: CASSYRQESSYEQYV. DNA of the CDR3: TGTGCCAGCAGTTACCGGCAGGAGAGCTCCTACGAGCAGTACGTC.

There are many counts of this clonotype. J is TRBJ2-3 and V is TRBV6-1; the match to TRBD2 covers 8 bases. The CDR3 extends over 15 amino acids. V trimming: 5 bases; J trimming: 2 bases; junction bases outside the gene matches: 6. CDR1 MNHNS and CDR2 SASEGT come from the germline V gene. CDR3: CASSLAGSSTDTQYF. The CDR3 nucleotides read TGTGCCAGCAGTTTAGCGGGGTCCTCCACAGATACGCAGTATTTT.

This chain connects TRBV20-1 to TRBJ2-3, with D unresolved. With 3 bases removed from V and 7 bases from J, the gap between germline ends came to 5 bases. The germline V gene has CDR1 DFQATT and CDR2 SNEGSKA (reference sequence). This CDR3 comprises 10 residues. The chain's CDR3 is CSARRYTQYF. Here the CDR3 DNA reads TGCAGTGCTAGGCGGTATACGCAGTATTTT.

There are a few counts of this clonotype. This chain links TRBV10-3 with TRBJ2-2; D unclear. Germline V gene data show CDR1 as ENHRY and CDR2 as SYGVKD. The V end lost 8 bases, the J end lost 1 base, and 11 bases lay between the germline ends. This CDR3 region has 14 residues. For the CDR3, the DNA is TGTGCCATCGGACGGACGAAGAACACCGGGGAGCTGTTTTTT. This sequence encodes CAIGRTKNTGELFF.

The chain is built from TRBV6-2 or TRBV6-3 and TRBJ1-4, with D perhaps matching TRBD1 (5 bases). This CDR3 is built from 15 residues. V shed 0 bases and J shed 0 bases, with 5 bases lying between them. Germline V CDR1 and CDR2: MNHEY, SVGEGT. CDR3 nucleotide sequence: TGTGCCAGCAGTTACTCCAGGGCAACTAATGAAAAACTGTTTTTT. It specifies CASSYSRATNEKLFF.

On this clonotype: It may be a read error: a sequence one base away is much more abundant. The chain couples TRBV5-1 to TRBJ1-4, with TRBD1 identical over 7 bases. The CDR3 covers 15 residues. Germline V gene sequence: CDR1 SGHRS, CDR2 YFSETQ. CDR3 sequence: CASSVRQGPGETLFF. In DNA, the CDR3 is TGCGCCAGCAGCGTCCGACAGGGTCCAGGTGAAACACTGTTTTTT. Full variable domain (missing parts from reference TRBV5-1 and TRBJ1-4): KAGVTQTPRYLIKTRGQQVTLSCSPISGHRSVSWYQQTPGQGLQFLFEYFSETQRNKGNFPGRFSGRQFSNSRSEMNVSTLELGDSALYLCASSVRQGPGETLFFGSGTQLSVL.

This clonotype was detected only a few times. The chain recombines TRBV20-1 with TRBJ1-2; TRBD1 agrees at 8 bases. The CDR3 covers 14 residues. The germline CDR1 and CDR2 sequences are DFQATT and SNEGSKA (reference sequence). The junction had 6 bases not matched to a gene; V was cut back by 2 bases and J by 4 bases. The CDR3 region is CSARRGQAGYGYTF. The CDR3 DNA reads TGCAGTGCTAGAAGGGGACAGGCTGGCTATGGCTACACCTTC.

The rearrangement links TRBV24-1 to TRBJ2-3, with D perhaps assigned TRBD1 or TRBD2 (5 bases each). There are 14 residues in the CDR3. Trimming shortened V by 7 bases and J by 0 bases, and 10 bases separated the two germline ends. Germline V gene sequence: CDR1 KGHDR, CDR2 SFDVKD. Here the CDR3 DNA reads TGTGCCACCAGCAGGGACCCTAGCACAGATACGCAGTATTTT. It specifies CATSRDPSTDTQYF.

This clonotype has at least ten counts. The genes are TRBV5-1 and TRBJ2-5; D is perhaps TRBD1 (5 bases). Germline lookup yields CDR1 SGHRS and CDR2 YFSETQ. The CDR3 is 14 amino acids. V shed 4 bases and J shed 2 bases, with 12 bases lying between them. The CDR3 loop is CASSKGHAQETQYF. CDR3 in DNA: TGCGCCAGCAGCAAAGGACACGCTCAAGAGACCCAGTACTTC.

This clonotype has only a few counts. The gene calls are TRBV6-5 and TRBJ2-5, with D uncertain. Germline values: CDR1 MNHEY, CDR2 SVGAGI. V was trimmed by 2 bases and J by 5 bases, leaving 12 bases between them. The CDR3 totals 14 residues. The CDR3 DNA sequence: TGTGCCAGCAGTTACGAGGCGGCCTCGGAGACCCAGTACTTC. It specifies CASSYEAASETQYF.